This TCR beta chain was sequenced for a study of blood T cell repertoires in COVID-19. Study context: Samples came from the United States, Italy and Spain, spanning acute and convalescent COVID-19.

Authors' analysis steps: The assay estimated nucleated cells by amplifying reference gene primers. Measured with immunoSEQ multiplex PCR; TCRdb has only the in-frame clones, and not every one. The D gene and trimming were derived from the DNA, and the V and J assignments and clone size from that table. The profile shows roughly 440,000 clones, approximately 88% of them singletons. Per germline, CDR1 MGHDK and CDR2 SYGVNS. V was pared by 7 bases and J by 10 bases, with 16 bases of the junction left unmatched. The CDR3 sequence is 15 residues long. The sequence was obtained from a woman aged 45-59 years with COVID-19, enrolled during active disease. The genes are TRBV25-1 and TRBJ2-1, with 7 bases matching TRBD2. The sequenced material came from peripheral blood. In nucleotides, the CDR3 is TGTGCCAGCACCTTACGCGGGGGATCAGTCGGCGAGCAGTTCTTC. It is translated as CASTLRGGSVGEQFF.